This T cell receptor beta chain was profiled in a study of human T cells and chemical hapten exposure. Background on the study: Mainly, slight library volume differences in the pool made TCR yields vary.

Unique molecular identifiers were affixed to discrete cDNA molecules within the library. Original processing notes: Sequenced samples showed a median of approximately 100,000 TCRs each, with counts running from around 25,000 to 690,000. TCRdb itself ran the reads through MiXCR, one entry per CDR3 protein. The V and J calls were not made by the authors but by TCRdb's processing. The sample yields 95,000 to 150,000 distinct CDR3 sequences, less than 10% seen once. A remark on this clonotype: Antigen specificity is unknown.

The starting material, unfractionated whole blood, was used for total RNA extraction. Whole-study findings and limits: TCRs whose frequency exceeded 1 in 1000 remained the same following DPC sensitization.

Sequenced: whole blood. The clonotype was recovered from a human donor in good health. Some clones in this sample may be carry-over from other donors' samples.

CDR3 region: CASSRTGQLSYNEQFF. The CDR3 DNA is TGTGCCAGTAGCCGAACGGGACAGCTCTCCTACAATGAGCAGTTCTTC. The rearrangement uses TRBV19 and TRBJ2-1; the match to TRBD1 covers 7 bases. This CDR3 region has 16 residues. Germline CDR1 is LNHDA and CDR2 is SQIVND (reference sequence). Losses at the gene ends were 6 bases for V and 0 bases for J; bases not matched to a gene: 8.